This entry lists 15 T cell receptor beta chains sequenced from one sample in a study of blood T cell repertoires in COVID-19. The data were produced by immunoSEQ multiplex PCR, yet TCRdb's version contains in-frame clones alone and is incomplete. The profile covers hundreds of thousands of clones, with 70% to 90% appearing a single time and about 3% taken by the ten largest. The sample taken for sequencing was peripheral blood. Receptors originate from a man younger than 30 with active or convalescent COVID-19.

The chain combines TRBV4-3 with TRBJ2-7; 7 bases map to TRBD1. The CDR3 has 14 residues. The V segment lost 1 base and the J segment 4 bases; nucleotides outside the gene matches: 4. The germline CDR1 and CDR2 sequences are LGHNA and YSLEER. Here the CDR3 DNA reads TGCGCCAGCAGCCAAGTTGAGGGGGCGTACGAGCAGTACTTC. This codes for CASSQVEGAYEQYF.

CDR3 sequence: CASSLEAGVQFF. The DNA of the CDR3 is TGTGCCAGCAGCTTGGAGGCAGGGGTGCAGTTCTTC. The V and J genes are TRBV5-4 and TRBJ2-1; TRBD1 is a possible D gene (6 bases). This CDR3 has 12 amino acids. Looked up from germline, CDR1 is SGHNT and CDR2 is YYREEE (reference sequence). V was pared by 0 bases and J by 12 bases, with 10 bases between.

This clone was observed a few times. The CDR3 loop is CASSLAEIYGYTF. CDR3 DNA sequence: TGCGCCAGCAGCTTGGCTGAGATCTATGGCTACACCTTC. The gene calls are TRBV5-1 and TRBJ1-2; D ambiguous. Per the germline V gene, CDR1 is SGHRS and CDR2 is YFSETQ. V dropped 0 bases and J dropped 4 bases, with 7 bases sitting between them. This CDR3 comprises 13 residues.

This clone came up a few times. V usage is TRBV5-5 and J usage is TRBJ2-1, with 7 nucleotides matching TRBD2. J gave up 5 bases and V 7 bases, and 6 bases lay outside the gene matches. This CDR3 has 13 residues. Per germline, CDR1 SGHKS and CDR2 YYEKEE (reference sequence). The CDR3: CASSAGVHNEQFF. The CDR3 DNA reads TGTGCCAGCTCCGCGGGAGTCCACAATGAGCAGTTCTTC.

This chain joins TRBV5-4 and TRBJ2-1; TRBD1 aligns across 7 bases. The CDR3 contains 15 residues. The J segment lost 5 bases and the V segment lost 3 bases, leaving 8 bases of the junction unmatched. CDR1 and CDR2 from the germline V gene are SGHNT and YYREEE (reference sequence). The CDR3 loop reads CASSSRTGPHNEQFF. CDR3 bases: TGTGCCAGCAGCTCCAGGACAGGTCCCCACAATGAGCAGTTCTTC. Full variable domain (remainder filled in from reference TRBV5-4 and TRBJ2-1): ETGVTQSPTHLIKTRGQQVTLRCSSQSGHNTVSWYQQALGQGPQFIFQYYREEENGRGNFPPRFSGLQFPNYSSELNVNALELDDSALYLCASSSRTGPHNEQFFGPGTRLTVL.

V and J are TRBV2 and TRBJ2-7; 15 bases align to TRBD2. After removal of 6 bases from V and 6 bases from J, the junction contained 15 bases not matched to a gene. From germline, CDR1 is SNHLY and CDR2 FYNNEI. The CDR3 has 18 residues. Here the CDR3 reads CASSTPAGTSGGPSEQYF. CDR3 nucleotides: TGTGCCAGCAGCACCCCCGCCGGGACTAGCGGGGGGCCTAGCGAGCAGTACTTC.

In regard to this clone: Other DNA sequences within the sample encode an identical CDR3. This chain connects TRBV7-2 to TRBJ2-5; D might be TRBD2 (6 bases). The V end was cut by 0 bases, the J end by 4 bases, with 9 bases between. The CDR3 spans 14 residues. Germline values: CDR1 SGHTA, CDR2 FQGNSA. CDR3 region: CASSLAGGRETQYF. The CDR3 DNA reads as TGTGCCAGCAGCTTAGCGGGAGGTAGAGAGACCCAGTACTTC.

The CDR3: CASTPRLGTSLSSTDTQYF. As DNA, the CDR3 is TGTGCCAGCACCCCTCGCCTAGGGACATCTCTTTCTAGCACAGATACGCAGTATTTT. The chain combines TRBV28 with TRBJ2-3; TRBD1 is a possible D gene (6 bases). Trimming took off 7 bases at V and 0 bases at J, with 26 bases between the two ends. The CDR3 sequence is 19 residues long. Germline V gene sequence: CDR1 MDHEN, CDR2 SYDVKM.

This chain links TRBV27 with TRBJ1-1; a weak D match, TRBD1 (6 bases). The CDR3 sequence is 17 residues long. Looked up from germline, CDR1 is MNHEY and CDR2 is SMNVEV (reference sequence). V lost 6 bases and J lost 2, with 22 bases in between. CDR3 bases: TGTGCCAGCAGAAGAATCGCTTGGGGGCAGCAAAACACTGAAGCTTTCTTT. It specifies CASRRIAWGQQNTEAFF.

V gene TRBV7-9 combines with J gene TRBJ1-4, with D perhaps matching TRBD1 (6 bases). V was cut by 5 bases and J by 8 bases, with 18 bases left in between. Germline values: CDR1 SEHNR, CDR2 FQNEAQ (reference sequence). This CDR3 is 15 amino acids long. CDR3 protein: CASSLSSKGGEKLFF. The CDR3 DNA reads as TGTGCCAGCAGCCTCTCCTCTAAGGGGGGGGAAAAACTGTTTTTT.

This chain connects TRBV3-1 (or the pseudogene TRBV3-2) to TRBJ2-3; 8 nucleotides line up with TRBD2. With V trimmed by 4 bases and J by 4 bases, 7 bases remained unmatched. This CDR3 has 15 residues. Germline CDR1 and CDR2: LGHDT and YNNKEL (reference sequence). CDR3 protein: CASSPSGGWADTQYF. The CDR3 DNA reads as TGTGCCAGCAGCCCCAGCGGGGGTTGGGCAGATACGCAGTATTTT.

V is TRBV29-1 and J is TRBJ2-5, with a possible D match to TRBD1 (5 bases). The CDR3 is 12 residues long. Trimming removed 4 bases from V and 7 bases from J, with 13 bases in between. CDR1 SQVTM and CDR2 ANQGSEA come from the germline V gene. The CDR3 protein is CSVVKLQGTQYF. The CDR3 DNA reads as TGCAGCGTTGTCAAGCTCCAGGGGACCCAGTACTTC.

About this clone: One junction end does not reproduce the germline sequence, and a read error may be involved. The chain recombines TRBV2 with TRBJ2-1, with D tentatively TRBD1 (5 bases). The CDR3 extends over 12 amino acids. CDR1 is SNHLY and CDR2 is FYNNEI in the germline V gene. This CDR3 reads CASSEARNPRVF. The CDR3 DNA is TGTGCCAGCAGTGAAGCTAGGAACCCCAGGGTCTTC.

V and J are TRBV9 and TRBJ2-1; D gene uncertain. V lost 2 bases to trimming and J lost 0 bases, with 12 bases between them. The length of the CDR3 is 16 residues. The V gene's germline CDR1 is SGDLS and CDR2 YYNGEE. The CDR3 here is CASSVPRLSSYNEQFF. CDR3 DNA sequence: TGTGCCAGCAGCGTCCCGCGTCTTAGCTCCTACAATGAGCAGTTCTTC.

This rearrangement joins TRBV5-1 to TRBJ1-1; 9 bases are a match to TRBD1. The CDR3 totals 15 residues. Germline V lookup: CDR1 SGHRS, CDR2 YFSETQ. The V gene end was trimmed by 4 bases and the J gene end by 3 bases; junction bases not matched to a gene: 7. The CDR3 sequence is CASSRPGQGDTEAFF. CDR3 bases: TGCGCCAGCAGCCGTCCGGGACAGGGAGACACTGAAGCTTTCTTT.